This is a list of T cell receptor beta chains from one sample in a study of CD8 T cells in ankylosing spondylitis. TCRdb recomputed calls from the 5' RACE reads with MiXCR, one row per CDR3 protein. Altogether 700,000 to 850,000 distinct CDR3 sequences are present, approximately 12% being singletons, with the ten largest covering roughly 0.51%. The sample taken for sequencing was blood, either unsorted or a sorted T cell fraction (not recorded which). Receptors originate from a male donor with ankylosing spondylitis. The CDR3 runs from the conserved cysteine through the conserved F or W. Fields, in order: J gene, V gene, CDR3 protein.

j_call: TRBJ2-3
v_call: TRBV5-1
cdr3_aa: CASSEVGPGLAGRTDTQYF

j_call: TRBJ2-1
v_call: TRBV29-1
cdr3_aa: CSVDSGTSGYNEQFF

j_call: TRBJ2-5
v_call: TRBV29-1
cdr3_aa: CSLTGAGQETQYF

j_call: TRBJ2-3
v_call: TRBV7-9
cdr3_aa: CASSLQTDTQYF

j_call: TRBJ2-5
v_call: TRBV6-2/TRBV6-3
cdr3_aa: CASSNVPETQYF

j_call: TRBJ2-1
v_call: TRBV6-2/TRBV6-3
cdr3_aa: CASSTEWGPTFF

j_call: TRBJ2-1
v_call: TRBV15
cdr3_aa: CATSRVGQVLYEQFF

j_call: TRBJ1-2
v_call: TRBV19
cdr3_aa: CASSGQQRNYGYTF

j_call: TRBJ2-7
v_call: TRBV30
cdr3_aa: CAQLGQGSYEQYF

j_call: TRBJ2-3
v_call: TRBV20-1
cdr3_aa: CSAGRTSGGWRADTQYF

j_call: TRBJ2-1
v_call: TRBV20-1
cdr3_aa: CSARSGGGSYNEQFF

j_call: TRBJ2-3
v_call: TRBV27
cdr3_aa: CASSLDGFGTQYF

j_call: TRBJ2-7
v_call: TRBV10-3
cdr3_aa: CAISKMAGDNEQYF

j_call: TRBJ2-7
v_call: TRBV7-2
cdr3_aa: CASSSTSGRAYEQYF

j_call: TRBJ2-5
v_call: TRBV20-1
cdr3_aa: CSASGGLPQETQYF

j_call: TRBJ2-1
v_call: TRBV7-2
cdr3_aa: CASSLRWAPVNYNEQFF

j_call: TRBJ2-1
v_call: TRBV20-1
cdr3_aa: CSARDFRDRGSNEQFF

j_call: TRBJ2-1
v_call: TRBV20-1
cdr3_aa: CSARSNRDSGVYNEQFF

j_call: TRBJ2-3
v_call: TRBV20-1
cdr3_aa: CSARAWAGLSTDTQYF

j_call: TRBJ2-3
v_call: TRBV14
cdr3_aa: CASSEPTGISSTDTQYF

j_call: TRBJ2-2
v_call: TRBV5-1
cdr3_aa: CASSLGIPGQGSGELFF

j_call: TRBJ2-1
v_call: TRBV20-1
cdr3_aa: CSARIRLAGQYNEQFF

j_call: TRBJ2-3
v_call: TRBV28
cdr3_aa: CASSDQGLLTDTQYF

j_call: TRBJ1-1
v_call: TRBV15
cdr3_aa: CATSRDKDTEAFF

j_call: TRBJ2-7
v_call: TRBV7-6
cdr3_aa: CASSLDSGTYEQYF

j_call: TRBJ1-2
v_call: TRBV7-2
cdr3_aa: CASSLQGVGYGYTF

j_call: TRBJ2-1
v_call: TRBV18
cdr3_aa: CASSPPGKGSYNEQFF

j_call: TRBJ2-2
v_call: TRBV20-1
cdr3_aa: CSARLAGVRTGELFF

j_call: TRBJ2-1
v_call: TRBV10-1
cdr3_aa: CASSEPGDEQFF

j_call: TRBJ2-2
v_call: TRBV20-1
cdr3_aa: CSAPDLGTGLLNTGELFF

j_call: TRBJ1-2
v_call: TRBV5-1
cdr3_aa: CASSPGQGKGYTF

j_call: TRBJ1-3
v_call: TRBV7-2
cdr3_aa: CASSPPAQRNTIYF

j_call: TRBJ2-3
v_call: TRBV11-1
cdr3_aa: CASSLAVLEVNTQYF

j_call: TRBJ1-2
v_call: TRBV7-2
cdr3_aa: CASSTNRGANYGYTF

j_call: TRBJ2-5
v_call: TRBV12-3/TRBV12-4
cdr3_aa: CASSLAGAGVQETQYF

j_call: TRBJ1-2
v_call: TRBV7-8
cdr3_aa: CASSLGTVEGSYYGYTF

j_call: TRBJ2-1
v_call: TRBV11-3
cdr3_aa: CASSPQSGSYNEQFF

j_call: TRBJ2-1
v_call: TRBV2
cdr3_aa: CASSTYPGNEQFF

j_call: TRBJ1-5
v_call: TRBV5-5
cdr3_aa: CASSSGARQPQHF

j_call: TRBJ2-1
v_call: TRBV7-2
cdr3_aa: CASSQTYSSYNEQFF

j_call: TRBJ2-1
v_call: TRBV10-3
cdr3_aa: CASCSGRVDEQFF

j_call: TRBJ2-3
v_call: TRBV19
cdr3_aa: CASSIPPGTSYTDTQYF

j_call: TRBJ2-7
v_call: TRBV9
cdr3_aa: CASSDRLRPYEQYF

j_call: TRBJ1-2
v_call: TRBV5-6
cdr3_aa: CASSLFRDSPLYGYTF

j_call: TRBJ2-5
v_call: TRBV7-9
cdr3_aa: CASSLTWSQETQYF

j_call: TRBJ2-3
v_call: TRBV24-1
cdr3_aa: CATSDPGTEATDTQYF

j_call: TRBJ2-2
v_call: TRBV27
cdr3_aa: CASASGPTGELFF

j_call: TRBJ2-1
v_call: TRBV7-9
cdr3_aa: CASSSRSGDEQFF

j_call: TRBJ1-2
v_call: TRBV5-5
cdr3_aa: CASSFSIGGYTF

j_call: TRBJ1-1
v_call: TRBV7-3
cdr3_aa: CASSLMGGVNTEAFF

j_call: TRBJ2-2
v_call: TRBV5-1
cdr3_aa: CASRKGNTGELFF

j_call: TRBJ2-7
v_call: TRBV29-1
cdr3_aa: CSVVETNLLSGQYF

j_call: TRBJ2-7
v_call: TRBV6-2/TRBV6-3
cdr3_aa: CASSDRSTGRYEQYF